A single sample is the source of the 23 T cell receptor beta chains below, sequenced in a study of CD8 T cells in ankylosing spondylitis. Whole-study findings and limits: It appeared that ankylosing spondylitis blood was characterized by a TCR beta motif of several highly homologous variants.

TCRdb itself ran the 5' RACE reads through MiXCR, one entry per CDR3 protein. The repertoire holds 350,000 or so distinct CDR3 sequences, with under 8.5% as singletons. These receptors' antigens are unknown. The sequenced sample consisted of blood, either unsorted or a sorted T cell fraction (not recorded which). The receptors stem from a male donor with ankylosing spondylitis.

There are many counts of this clonotype. The CDR3 coding sequence is TGCGCCAGCAGCTTTAACGATGAGCAGTTCTTC. This encodes CASSFNDEQFF. The rearrangement uses TRBV5-1 and TRBJ2-1; no clear D. V was pared by 2 bases and J by 8 bases, with 5 bases between. Germline CDR1 reads SGHRS; CDR2 reads YFSETQ. This CDR3 contains 11 residues. Filled out from reference TRBV5-1 and TRBJ2-1, the complete variable domain reads KAGVTQTPRYLIKTRGQQVTLSCSPISGHRSVSWYQQTPGQGLQFLFEYFSETQRNKGNFPGRFSGRQFSNSRSEMNVSTLELGDSALYLCASSFNDEQFFGPGTRLTVL.

The sample holds a few counts of this clonotype. The V and J genes are TRBV7-9 and TRBJ2-7, with D possibly being TRBD2 (5 bases). This CDR3 spans 13 amino acids. Germline CDR1 SEHNR, CDR2 FQNEAQ (reference sequence). Trimming left V 3 bases short and J 3 bases short, with 9 bases between. This chain's CDR3 is CASSLNGVYEQYF. The CDR3 DNA is TGTGCCAGCAGCTTGAACGGGGTCTACGAGCAGTACTTC.

In its sample, this clonotype was seen many times. In nucleotides, the CDR3 is TGCGCCAGCAGCCCAAGATTAGTAGCGGGTTATAGCAATCAGCCCCAGCATTTT. Its protein is CASSPRLVAGYSNQPQHF. This chain links TRBV4-1 with TRBJ1-5; D gene ambiguous. The CDR3 is made up of 18 amino acids. CDR1 and CDR2 from the germline V gene are MGHRA and YSYEKL. V dropped 4 bases and J dropped 0 bases, with 19 bases sitting between them.

The table lists this clonotype with a few counts. The J gene is TRBJ2-7, the V gene TRBV5-1, with a possible D match to TRBD1 (6 bases). This CDR3 contains 14 residues. Trimming removed 3 bases from V and 4 bases from J, with 14 bases in between. Germline loops: CDR1 SGHRS, CDR2 YFSETQ. In DNA form, the CDR3 reads TGCGCCAGCAGCTCTCCGGGACATCGATACGAGCAGTACTTC. As protein: CASSSPGHRYEQYF.

Many counts were recorded for this clonotype. This sequence joins TRBV12-3 or TRBV12-4 and TRBJ2-2; D gene unclear. Trimming took 5 bases from V and 7 from J, leaving 11 bases between them. The CDR3 runs to 13 residues. In nucleotides, the CDR3 is TGTGCCAGCAGTCCAGTAGTCGGCGGGGAGCTGTTTTTT. Amino acid sequence: CASSPVVGGELFF.

This clonotype was picked up a small number of times. This rearrangement joins TRBV7-8 to TRBJ2-5; TRBD1 matches at 7 bases. This CDR3 spans 15 amino acids. The germline gives CDR1 SGHVS, CDR2 FQNEAQ. J lost 5 bases, V lost 5 bases, and 11 bases had no gene match. The CDR3 is CASSDRTGRGETQYF. The CDR3 coding sequence is TGTGCCAGCAGCGATCGGACAGGCCGAGGGGAGACCCAGTACTTC.

This clonotype was found a few times. The gene calls are TRBV12-3 or TRBV12-4 and TRBJ2-5, with 7 bases fitting TRBD1. The CDR3 is 14 residues long. The ends lost 4 bases at V and 5 bases at J; junction bases unmatched: 7. The CDR3 nucleotides read TGTGCCAGCAGTTCATCGGGACAGATGGAGACCCAGTACTTC. It yields the protein CASSSSGQMETQYF.

This clonotype was detected many times. This chain joins TRBV5-1 and TRBJ2-5; 9 nucleotides line up with TRBD2. The CDR3 has 14 amino acids. Per the germline V gene, CDR1 is SGHRS and CDR2 is YFSETQ. V shed 4 bases and J 4 bases; nucleotides not matched to a gene: 5. The CDR3 region has the DNA TGCGCCAGCAGCCCCCTAGCGGGAAGAGAGACCCAGTACTTC. Its translation is CASSPLAGRETQYF.

The chain links TRBV2 to TRBJ2-1; 12 bases line up with TRBD2. Germline V gene data show CDR1 as SNHLY and CDR2 as FYNNEI. V lost 7 bases, J lost 4 bases, and 5 bases stayed unmatched. The CDR3 length is 15 residues. CDR3 nucleotide sequence: TGTGCCAGCAACGTGGGGACTAGCGGGTACAATGAGCAGTTCTTC. Residues: CASNVGTSGYNEQFF.

This clonotype was counted only a few times. This sequence joins TRBV29-1 and TRBJ1-3; D is ambiguous. Germline CDR1 SQVTM, CDR2 ANQGSEA. This CDR3 is 13 amino acids long. With 6 bases removed from V and 0 bases from J, the gap between germline ends came to 9 bases. The DNA of the CDR3 is TGCAGCGTGGCCACTAGCTCTGGAAACACCATATATTTT. Its translation: CSVATSSGNTIYF.

This clonotype was picked up many times. The genes are TRBV5-1 and TRBJ2-2, with 10 bases fitting TRBD2. The germline CDR1 and CDR2 sequences are SGHRS and YFSETQ. This CDR3 is built from 15 residues. Germline trimming cut 4 bases from V and 5 bases from J; bases unmatched to any gene: 5. The CDR3 nucleotides read TGCGCCAGCAGCCCGGGACTAGCGCGGACCGGGGAGCTGTTTTTT. Its protein is CASSPGLARTGELFF. The complete variable domain, with remaining parts taken from reference TRBV5-1 and TRBJ2-2, reads KAGVTQTPRYLIKTRGQQVTLSCSPISGHRSVSWYQQTPGQGLQFLFEYFSETQRNKGNFPGRFSGRQFSNSRSEMNVSTLELGDSALYLCASSPGLARTGELFFGEGSRLTVL.

The genes are TRBV20-1 and TRBJ1-1, with 8 bases identical to TRBD1. Germline CDR1 is DFQATT and CDR2 is SNEGSKA (reference sequence). The CDR3 has 15 residues. V shed 6 bases and J 0 bases; nucleotides not matched to a gene: 9. The CDR3 DNA sequence: TGCAGTGCCAGGGGGACAGGCCACATGAACACTGAAGCTTTCTTT. It codes for CSARGTGHMNTEAFF.

The chain joins TRBV5-1 to TRBJ2-7; D is undetermined. The CDR3 loop spans 13 amino acids. From germline, CDR1 is SGHRS and CDR2 YFSETQ. V lost 2 bases to trimming and J lost 2 bases, with 8 bases between them. The chain's CDR3 is CASSLGLTYEQYF. The DNA of the CDR3 is TGCGCCAGCAGCTTAGGTCTAACCTACGAGCAGTACTTC.

Many counts were recorded for this clonotype. J is TRBJ2-7 and V is TRBV5-5; unclear D gene. This CDR3 region has 13 residues. Trimming took 2 bases from V and 1 from J, leaving 7 bases between them. Germline-derived CDR1 and CDR2 are SGHKS and YYEKEE (reference sequence). CDR3 nucleotide sequence: TGTGCCAGCAGCTTCGAGAATTCCTACGAGCAGTACTTC. It encodes CASSFENSYEQYF.

CDR3 sequence (DNA): TGTGCCAGCAAGACAGGAGTGCTTTACGAGCAGTACTTC. It translates to CASKTGVLYEQYF. V is TRBV6-2 or TRBV6-3 and J is TRBJ2-7; D is possibly TRBD1 (6 bases). Germline V gene data show CDR1 as MNHEY and CDR2 as SVGEGT. This CDR3 contains 13 residues. The V end was cut by 7 bases, the J end by 4 bases, with 14 bases between.

V usage is TRBV6-1 and J usage is TRBJ2-1, with 7 bases lining up with TRBD2. The CDR3 has 13 residues. The V gene end was trimmed by 8 bases and the J gene end by 3 bases; junction bases not matched to a gene: 4. Germline lookup yields CDR1 MNHNS and CDR2 SASEGT. The CDR3 is CASGRASYNEQFF. The CDR3, as DNA: TGTGCCAGCGGGAGGGCAAGCTACAATGAGCAGTTCTTC.

Only a few counts were recorded for this clonotype. J is TRBJ2-7 and V is TRBV3-1, with 8 bases aligning to TRBD2. This CDR3 region has 15 residues. J was trimmed by 4 bases and V by 4 bases; bases with no gene match: 9. CDR1 is LGHDT, CDR2 YNNKEL, per germline (reference sequence). CDR3 residues: CASSRLGRGGYEQYF. CDR3 bases: TGTGCCAGCAGCCGACTTGGACGGGGGGGATACGAGCAGTACTTC.

This sequence joins TRBV6-1 and TRBJ2-1; 14 nucleotides match TRBD2. The length of the CDR3 is 15 residues. CDR1 is MNHNS, CDR2 SASEGT, per germline. V lost 6 bases to trimming and J lost 12 bases; unmatched junction nucleotides: 10. The CDR3, as DNA: TGTGCCAGCAGGAAAGGGACTAGCGGGAGTTTTGTGCAGTTCTTC. This gives the protein CASRKGTSGSFVQFF.

The V call is TRBV29-1, the J call TRBJ2-5, with a possible D match to TRBD1 (6 bases). CDR3 length: 13 amino acids. Per the germline V gene, CDR1 is SQVTM and CDR2 is ANQGSEA. V was cut by 4 bases and J by 4 bases, with 13 bases left in between. The DNA for the CDR3 is TGCAGCGTTGGCACAGGGCGGCGAGAGACCCAGTACTTC. Protein: CSVGTGRRETQYF.

This clonotype was found many times. The chain combines TRBV29-1 with TRBJ2-7; a possible D gene is TRBD2 (5 bases). The CDR3 contains 15 residues. V gave up 3 bases and J gave up 2 bases, with 17 bases separating them. Germline values: CDR1 SQVTM, CDR2 ANQGSEA. CDR3 region: CSVEGGSPGTYEQYF. CDR3 bases: TGCAGCGTTGAGGGCGGGTCGCCTGGGACCTACGAGCAGTACTTC.

This clonotype was recorded a few times. The chain couples TRBV7-9 to TRBJ1-1; TRBD1 is a possible D gene (5 bases). Per germline, CDR1 SEHNR and CDR2 FQNEAQ (reference sequence). Trimming stripped 5 bases from V and 2 bases from J, with 9 bases between. CDR3 size: 13 residues. In nucleotides, the CDR3 is TGTGCCAGCAGCCTACGGGACAACACTGAAGCTTTCTTT. It translates to CASSLRDNTEAFF.

The chain is built from TRBV7-2 and TRBJ1-4, with a possible D match to TRBD1 (6 bases). V gave up 6 bases and J gave up 2 bases, with 7 bases separating them. Germline loops: CDR1 SGHTA, CDR2 FQGNSA. The CDR3 length is 13 residues. DNA of the CDR3: TGTGCCAGCAGACAGGGTACTAATGAAAAACTGTTTTTT. Protein: CASRQGTNEKLFF.

The sample holds many counts of this clonotype. This chain connects TRBV24-1 to TRBJ2-1; TRBD2 matches at 11 bases. This CDR3 has 16 residues. Germline V lookup: CDR1 KGHDR, CDR2 SFDVKD. The junction had 6 bases not matched to a gene; V was cut back by 0 bases and J by 9 bases. CDR3 protein: CATSDLLAGGPSEQFF. The CDR3, as DNA: TGTGCCACCAGTGATTTGTTAGCGGGAGGGCCTAGTGAGCAGTTCTTC.